Given below is one T cell receptor beta chain in context. This entry comes from a study of control samples from healthy donors and cancer patients. TCRdb's table, derived via immunoSEQ multiplex PCR, lists solely in-frame clones and lacks some. The table has about 100,000 clones, about 91% seen once. Specimen: blood. The TCR sequence derives from a woman in her late teens or twenties in good health.

Here the CDR3 reads CAWSNRGLNTEAFF. CDR3 DNA sequence: TGTGCCTGGAGTAACAGGGGACTGAACACTGAAGCTTTCTTT. The chain recombines TRBV30 with TRBJ1-1; 7 bases align to TRBD1. The trim removed 2 bases at V and 0 bases at J, leaving 3 bases unmatched. This CDR3 has 14 residues. CDR1 GTSNPN and CDR2 SVGIG come from the germline V gene (reference sequence).